The rows below give T cell receptor beta chains drawn from one sample of a study of blood T cell repertoires in COVID-19. TCRdb's table, derived via immunoSEQ multiplex PCR, lists solely in-frame clones and lacks some. The top ten clones hold 7% to 7.5% of a sample with 70,000 to 90,000 clones, roughly 90% of them seen once. The sequencing input was peripheral blood. These receptors all stem from a man in his 60s with acute or convalescent COVID-19. CDR3s include the opening cysteine and the closing phenylalanine or tryptophan. A D gene is named only where the DNA matches it firmly. Not every row has a clone size; where given, it reads once, few, many or a size class.

>TRBJ2-1|TRBV13|NA|TRBD2
CASSSQSLGLAGPTYNEQFF
TGTGCCAGCAGCTCCCAGAGCTTGGGACTAGCGGGGCCTACCTACAATGAGCAGTTCTTC
>TRBJ1-1|TRBV29-1|once|NA
CSGKAGIKSTEAFF
TGCAGCGGAAAAGCCGGGATTAAGTCCACTGAAGCTTTCTTT
>TRBJ2-2|TRBV4-1|NA|NA
CASSLVALPNTGELFF
TGCGCCAGCAGCCTCGTCGCGCTCCCGAACACCGGGGAGCTGTTTTTT
>TRBJ2-1|TRBV6-2/TRBV6-3|NA|TRBD2
CASSYVLPSGGGEQFF
TGTGCCAGCAGTTATGTTCTCCCTAGCGGGGGCGGGGAGCAGTTCTTC
>TRBJ1-5|TRBV19|NA|TRBD1
CASSIVRGQGDYNQPQHF
TGTGCCAGTAGTATAGTCCGAGGACAGGGGGACTATAATCAGCCCCAGCATTTT
>TRBJ2-2|TRBV27|once|TRBD1
CASSLKPTGSSTGELFF
TGTGCCAGCAGTCTAAAACCGACAGGGTCGAGCACCGGGGAGCTGTTTTTT
>TRBJ2-3|TRBV7-9|NA|TRBD2
CASSLARLGGGPDTQYF
TGTGCCAGCAGCTTAGCGCGATTGGGGGGAGGGCCAGATACGCAGTATTTT
>TRBJ2-5|TRBV7-2|NA|TRBD2
CASSARWGGETQYF
TGTGCCAGCAGCGCACGCTGGGGGGGAGAGACCCAGTACTTC
>TRBJ1-3|TRBV9|NA|NA
CASSVSGTSGNTIYF
TGTGCCAGCAGCGTCTCAGGGACTTCTGGAAACACCATATATTTT
>TRBJ2-3|TRBV2|NA|TRBD2
CASRQLAGLRTDTQYF
TGTGCCAGCAGGCAACTAGCGGGGCTCAGGACAGATACGCAGTATTTT
>TRBJ1-4|TRBV5-1|NA|NA
CASSPSLGGDEKLFF
TGCGCCAGCAGCCCCTCCCTGGGAGGGGATGAAAAACTGTTTTTT